The next 20 T cell receptor beta chains were all read from a single sample in a study of T cell responses to AZD1222 COVID-19 vaccine. TCRdb's table, derived via immunoSEQ multiplex PCR, lists solely in-frame clones and lacks some. The data contain over 120,000 clones, about 91% of them singletons. Sequenced material: peripheral blood, taken 28 days after the second AZD1222 dose. The receptors stem from an adult who received the AZD1222 COVID-19 vaccine.

This chain connects TRBV28 to TRBJ2-2; a possible D gene is TRBD2 (6 bases). The V gene lost 8 bases and the J gene lost 2 bases, with 12 bases spanning the gap. The length of the CDR3 is 14 residues. In germline, CDR1 is MDHEN, CDR2 SYDVKM. The CDR3 spells CASAGTVNTGELFF. CDR3 nucleotide sequence: TGTGCCAGCGCTGGGACTGTTAACACCGGGGAGCTGTTTTTT.

The chain employs TRBV9 and TRBJ1-2; D ambiguous. V shed 3 bases and J shed 10 bases, with 7 bases lying between them. The CDR3 is 10 amino acids. Germline values: CDR1 SGDLS, CDR2 YYNGEE. As DNA, the CDR3 is TGTGCCAGCAGCGGGCGAACCTACACCTTC. Translating it yields CASSGRTYTF.

The CDR3 DNA reads TGTGCCAGCAGCTGGGACTCTACGAACACTGAAGCTTTCTTT. Translating gives CASSWDSTNTEAFF. V gene TRBV11-3 combines with J gene TRBJ1-1; perhaps TRBD1 as D (5 bases). V gave up 4 bases and J gave up 1 base, with 10 bases separating them. The CDR3 sequence is 14 residues long. From germline, CDR1 is SGHNT and CDR2 YENEEA.

The chain carries TRBV19 and TRBJ2-7; the match to TRBD2 covers 8 bases. This CDR3 region has 13 residues. Per the germline V gene, CDR1 is LNHDA and CDR2 is SQIVND (reference sequence). V lost 5 bases and J lost 6; bases outside the gene matches: 6. The CDR3 nucleotides read TGTGCCAGTAGTTTGTCGGGAGGGTTCGAGCAGTACTTC. Translated: CASSLSGGFEQYF.

The genes are TRBV2 and TRBJ1-6; D is perhaps TRBD1 (5 bases). V lost 7 bases, J lost 0 bases, and 7 bases lay in between. This CDR3 is 14 amino acids long. The V gene's germline CDR1 is SNHLY and CDR2 FYNNEI. The DNA of the CDR3 is TGTGCCAGCATTAGGGGCTCCTATAATTCACCCCTCCACTTT. It encodes CASIRGSYNSPLHF.

The rearrangement joins TRBV28 to TRBJ2-7; D is unresolved. Germline V gives CDR1 MDHEN, CDR2 SYDVKM. This CDR3 is built from 17 residues. V lost 6 bases, J lost 2 bases, and 23 bases lay in between. The CDR3: CASSPQPGRTPTYEQYF. CDR3 DNA: TGTGCCAGCAGCCCTCAACCAGGACGGACCCCGACCTACGAGCAGTACTTC.

The rearrangement joins TRBV19 to TRBJ1-1, with a possible D match to TRBD1 (5 bases). There are 14 residues in the CDR3. The V end was cut by 6 bases, the J end by 1 base, with 12 bases between. Germline CDR1 reads LNHDA; CDR2 reads SQIVND (reference sequence). The CDR3 DNA is TGTGCCAGTAGGCCGGGGCCGGGGAACACTGAAGCTTTCTTT. It yields the protein CASRPGPGNTEAFF.

This CDR3 is CASSLSDKHSNYGYTF. DNA of the CDR3: TGCGCCAGCAGCCTGTCGGACAAACACTCTAACTATGGCTACACCTTC. The chain carries TRBV4-3 and TRBJ1-2, with a tentative D call TRBD1 (5 bases). CDR3 length: 16 residues. Germline V CDR1 and CDR2: LGHNA, YSLEER. The V gene lost 4 bases and the J gene lost 0 bases, with 15 bases spanning the gap.

The chain recombines TRBV12-3 or TRBV12-4 with TRBJ1-1, with D tentatively TRBD1 (5 bases). This CDR3 has 12 amino acids. Trimming left V 6 bases short and J 10 bases short, with 15 bases between. The CDR3 sequence is CASSPPGVGAFF. CDR3 in DNA: TGTGCCAGCAGCCCCCCGGGGGTGGGAGCTTTCTTT.

The V and J genes are TRBV2 and TRBJ2-5; the match to TRBD1 covers 8 bases. The V and J ends lost 5 bases and 5 bases, in that order; junction bases with no gene match: 16. The CDR3 is 17 amino acids. In germline, CDR1 is SNHLY, CDR2 FYNNEI. The CDR3 nucleotides are TGTGCCAGCAGTTACCCCGGACAGGGTGAACGGGAGGAGACCCAGTACTTC. Protein: CASSYPGQGEREETQYF. The whole variable domain, remainder taken from reference TRBV2 and TRBJ2-5, is EPEVTQTPSHQVTQMGQEVILRCVPISNHLYFYWYRQILGQKVEFLVSFYNNEISEKSEIFDDQFSVERPDGSNFTLKIRSTKLEDSAMYFCASSYPGQGEREETQYFGPGTRLLVL.

The chain carries TRBV15 and TRBJ2-5, with D possibly matching TRBD2 (6 bases). V shed 1 base and J shed 3 bases, with 15 bases lying between them. CDR3 size: 16 residues. Germline loops: CDR1 LNHNV, CDR2 YYDKDF (reference sequence). The CDR3 loop reads CATSRGVADRKETQYF. The CDR3, as DNA: TGTGCCACCAGCAGAGGTGTAGCGGATCGGAAAGAGACCCAGTACTTC.

The rearrangement joins TRBV7-2 to TRBJ2-7, with 8 bases aligning to TRBD2. The ends lost 4 bases at V and 7 bases at J; junction bases unmatched: 18. This CDR3 spans 17 amino acids. Germline loops: CDR1 SGHTA, CDR2 FQGNSA. The CDR3 spells CASSSQGGLVGVWEQYF. The CDR3 nucleotides read TGTGCCAGCAGCTCACAAGGGGGACTAGTGGGAGTTTGGGAGCAGTACTTC.

The chain combines TRBV2 with TRBJ2-6; possibly TRBD1 for D (6 bases). This CDR3 region has 16 residues. V shed 6 bases and J shed 2 bases, with 14 bases lying between them. The V gene's germline CDR1 is SNHLY and CDR2 FYNNEI. The CDR3 DNA reads TGTGCCAGCAGCGCACGAACAGGGACTGGGGCCAACGTCCTGACTTTC. Translated, it gives CASSARTGTGANVLTF.

This sequence joins TRBV21-1 and TRBJ1-2; TRBD1, the D gene given by the table, was not confirmed from the DNA. TRBV21-1 is an annotated pseudogene. This CDR3 comprises 18 residues. In DNA form, the CDR3 reads TGTGCCAGCAGCAAAGACGCAGGGACAGCAGGATGCCACTATGGCTACACCTTC. Translation gives CASSKDAGTAGCHYGYTF.

This clone was detected only a few times. This chain joins TRBV27 and TRBJ1-1, with D unresolved. Trimming shortened V by 8 bases and J by 1 base, and 8 bases separated the two germline ends. Germline-derived CDR1 and CDR2 are MNHEY and SMNVEV (reference sequence). The CDR3 has 12 amino acids. For the CDR3, the DNA is TGTGCCAGCCGTGAAAGGAACACTGAAGCTTTCTTT. This gives the protein CASRERNTEAFF.

The chain employs TRBV14 and TRBJ2-1, with D unclear. Per the germline V gene, CDR1 is SGHDN and CDR2 is FVKESK. Trimming pared 6 bases from V and 5 bases from J, leaving 14 bases between. There are 14 residues in the CDR3. Here the CDR3 reads CASSPREADNEQFF. The CDR3, as DNA: TGTGCCAGCAGTCCAAGAGAGGCGGACAATGAGCAGTTCTTC.

The chain carries TRBV5-4 and TRBJ2-3; no definite D call. Trimming stripped 0 bases from V and 0 bases from J, with 8 bases between. Per germline, CDR1 SGHNT and CDR2 YYREEE (reference sequence). This CDR3 has 15 residues. DNA of the CDR3: TGTGCCAGCAGCTTGGACCGGCCTAGCACAGATACGCAGTATTTT. It yields the protein CASSLDRPSTDTQYF.

The chain links TRBV6-5 to TRBJ2-1; tentatively, D is TRBD2 (5 bases). Germline values: CDR1 MNHEY, CDR2 SVGAGI. CDR3 size: 14 residues. V was cut by 2 bases and J by 7 bases, with 12 bases left in between. The CDR3 reads CASSYESPGNEQFF. DNA of the CDR3: TGTGCCAGCAGTTACGAGTCCCCGGGGAATGAGCAGTTCTTC.

The chain is built from TRBV9 and TRBJ2-5; TRBD1 agrees at 10 bases. V trimming: 5 bases; J trimming: 4 bases; junction bases outside the gene matches: 11. This CDR3 region has 16 residues. Per the germline V gene, CDR1 is SGDLS and CDR2 is YYNGEE. The CDR3 loop reads CASSGPGTGAGETQYF. The CDR3, as DNA: TGTGCCAGCAGTGGTCCTGGGACAGGGGCGGGAGAGACCCAGTACTTC.

The chain is built from TRBV3-1 (or the pseudogene TRBV3-2) and TRBJ1-2; 9 bases fit TRBD1. This CDR3 spans 13 amino acids. Per the germline V gene, CDR1 is LGHDT and CDR2 is YNNKEL (reference sequence). V trimming: 0 bases; J trimming: 14 bases; junction bases outside the gene matches: 7. CDR3 coding DNA: TGTGCCAGCAGCCAAGAGTGGGGGACAGGGCAGACCTTC. Residues: CASSQEWGTGQTF.